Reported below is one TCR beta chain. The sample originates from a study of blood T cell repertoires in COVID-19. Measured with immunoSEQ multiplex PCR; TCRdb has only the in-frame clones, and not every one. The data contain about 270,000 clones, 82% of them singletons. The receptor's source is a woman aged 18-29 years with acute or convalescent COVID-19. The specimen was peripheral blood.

The CDR3 coding sequence is TGTGCCCTACGGGACAGCGACACTGAAGCTTTCTTT. Translating it yields CALRDSDTEAFF. The chain is built from TRBV30 and TRBJ1-1, with 7 bases matching TRBD1. The CDR3 has 12 amino acids. The germline V gene encodes CDR1 GTSNPN and CDR2 SVGIG (reference sequence). V trimming: 8 bases; J trimming: 3 bases; junction bases outside the gene matches: 6.